This TCR beta chain was captured by sequencing in a study of breast tumors, draining lymph nodes, adjacent tissues. On this clonotype itself: The antigen is not known.

V trimming: 2 bases; J trimming: 5 bases; junction bases outside the gene matches: 17. Germline CDR1 and CDR2: DFQATT and SNEGSKA (reference sequence). The CDR3 spans 18 residues. From the multiplex PCR reads, TCRdb called clonotypes with MiXCR, one entry per CDR3 protein. The table includes 12,000 or so distinct CDR3 sequences, 50% to 60% detected once. Regarding the study as a whole: That most tumor T cells come from lymph nodes remained unproven. Data fit most tumor T cells coming from lymph node, expanding in tumor. Tumor repertoires ranked between lymph nodes and nontumor tissue in diversity, with V and J gene preferences.

Sequenced input: breast tumor tissue. The sequence came from a female donor with breast cancer. Some clones in this sample may be carry-over from other donors' samples. The V gene is TRBV20-1, the J gene TRBJ2-7; 11 bases match TRBD1. This chain's CDR3 is CSARPSYRDRGFFNEQYF. CDR3 DNA sequence: TGCAGTGCTAGACCCAGTTACCGGGACAGGGGGTTTTTCAACGAGCAGTACTTC.